The sequence of this TCR beta chain was determined in a study of Ad26.COV2.S vaccination and SARS-CoV-2 variants (dated by TCRdb to about 2021). With regard to the full study: Donors in the vaccine arm were drawn from COV1001, a multicentre, randomized, double-blind, placebo-controlled phase I-IIa trial testing Ad26.COV2.S in healthy adults. Ad26.COV2.S was administered intramuscularly at 5 x 10^10 or 1 x 10^11 viral particles, either as a single shot or as two shots given 56 days apart. The specificity and breadth of SARS-CoV-2-reactive T cell receptors after Ad26.COV2.S vaccination were assessed by TCRbeta repertoire sequencing. A total of 32 samples were included in the TCR-sequenced set, comprising around 19 Ad26.COV2.S vaccine recipients, 5 placebo recipients and 8 SARS-CoV-2 convalescent individuals. Trial participants were randomized into five groups of five, in which low-dose or high-dose Ad26.COV2.S was given once or twice, or placebo was given on both occasions. Investigators did not know the trial group allocation while performing experiments and assessing outcomes. Summary of the overall study and its limitations: Vaccine and placebo recipients had comparable non-spike TCR breadth, which fits with the vaccine containing only spike. The authors noted that total T cell responses may have been underestimated by the TCR breadth and depth analyses. The study lacked the statistical power to compare responses across vaccine doses or regimens. Ad26.COV2.S recipients had higher spike-specific TCR breadth than placebo recipients (P = 0.0014). After vaccination, spike-specific CD8+ and CD4+ T cell responses were reported to show substantial breadth.

According to the study, the label for this sample's treatment or condition signals: 19 received Ad26.COV2.S at low or high dose, single or two shots; 5 received placebo; per-sample allocation not given. Repertoires of vaccine and placebo recipients were sequenced from samples collected on day 63 after the first injection. In Cohort 1b, roughly 25 adults aged 18-55 years were enrolled at a single site in Boston, USA, between 29 July and 7 August 2020. As a vaccine, Ad26.COV2.S was a replication-incompetent adenovirus type 26 vector that expressed a prefusion-stabilized SARS-CoV-2 spike protein derived from the original Wuhan strain. TCRbeta CDR3 regions were sequenced with the immunoSEQ Assay. After extraction, genomic DNA underwent amplification by bias-controlled multiplex PCR, followed by high-throughput sequencing. The authors' pipeline ran thus. To quantify the absolute abundance of every unique TCRbeta CDR3 region, sequences were collapsed and filtered. T cell fraction was estimated by normalizing TCRbeta template counts to usable DNA, which was measured by amplifying reference genes present in all nucleated cells. Repertoire TCRs were annotated as SARS-CoV-2-specific when V gene, CDR3 amino acid sequence and J gene were exactly matched to a known reactive TCR set. The reference SARS-CoV-2 TCR set came from MIRA and was filtered for enrichment in COVID-19-positive ImmuneCODE repertoires, removing public or cross-reactive TCRs. Using the MIRA antigens, annotated TCRs were further analysed by specific ORF or by position within an ORF. Breadth was defined as the number of annotated unique rearrangements divided by the total number of unique productive rearrangements, and depth was defined as the summed frequency of the annotated unique rearrangements. Two-sided Wilcoxon rank-sum tests were applied when comparing TCR breadth between groups. As stored in TCRdb, this immuneACCESS dataset retains in-frame rearrangements with V and J assigned. A fraction of the clones does not appear; measured against another copy, unresolved V genes explain less than half of the discrepancy, and the remainder lacks a known reason. Clonal size and the V and J genes are those of that table, whereas D and trimming came from the DNA. The sample data list 500,000 or so clones, and around 85% of these were observed just once. The ten largest clones capture more than 10% of the sample.

Concerning this clone: This receptor's antigen is unknown. Per-base quality was not reported, and no clone a single base away is much larger than it. Other DNA sequences in the same sample also yield this CDR3.

The sample in question was peripheral blood, obtained in a trial of Ad26.COV2.S vaccine versus placebo. The clonotype was recovered from a person aged 18 to 59 who received the Ad26.COV2.S COVID-19 vaccine or a placebo.

The bases are TGTGCCTGGAGTGTACTCAGGGGTGGCAATCAGCCCCAGCATTTT. The resulting protein is CAWSVLRGGNQPQHF. The sequence links TRBV30 to TRBJ1-5, with TRBD1 tentatively as D gene (6 bases match). The CDR3 goes from the cysteine to the phenylalanine over 15 residues. Of all the DNA, just the CDR3 is kept, 45 bases in frame from base 1. V gives up 0 bases and J gives up 2 bases, and the segment between their germline ends measures 11 bases. The germline V gene (reference sequence) supplies CDR1 GTSNPN and CDR2 SVGIG.